The present entry profiles one T cell receptor beta chain with its context. Its antigen is not known. The length of the CDR3 is 14 residues. Per germline, CDR1 SNHLY and CDR2 FYNNEI. Trimming left V 4 bases short and J 0 bases short, with 9 bases between. PCR was performed using 60 Vbeta and 13 Jbeta primers. Method: immunoSEQ multiplex PCR; TCRdb's copy keeps in-frame clones and lacks some. The sample includes 150,000 to 200,000 clones, around 84% of them seen just once. The sample originates from a study of cytomegalovirus exposure and HLA in healthy donors. Study-wide results and limits: The authors confirmed in vitro that a few CMV-associated chains were specific for CMV antigens. Later on, analysis showed that most CMV-associated TCR beta chains appeared to be HLA-restricted. V segments that were indistinguishable, TRBV6-2 and TRBV6-3 among them, were omitted from analysis.

Sequencing was performed on PBMCs. This sequence originates from a boy younger than 10 in good health and CMV-seronegative. The chain combines TRBV2 with TRBJ1-1; no definite D call. CDR3 loop: CASSGEHMNTEAFF. The DNA for the CDR3 is TGTGCCAGCAGTGGGGAGCACATGAACACTGAAGCTTTCTTT. The entire variable domain, with the rest obtained from reference TRBV2 and TRBJ1-1, is as follows: EPEVTQTPSHQVTQMGQEVILRCVPISNHLYFYWYRQILGQKVEFLVSFYNNEISEKSEIFDDQFSVERPDGSNFTLKIRSTKLEDSAMYFCASSGEHMNTEAFFGQGTRLTVV.